The 15 T cell receptor beta chains below come from one sample, sequenced in a study of cytotoxic CD8 clonotypes in ibrutinib-treated CLL. Clones were sequenced by immunoSEQ multiplex PCR, and TCRdb holds only the in-frame ones, with some missing. This sample has some 140,000 clones, with 75% to 95% found just once. This specimen consisted of PBMCs, obtained after 12 months of ibrutinib treatment. The receptor source for this set is a human donor with chronic lymphocytic leukemia.

The chain carries TRBV18 and TRBJ2-2; D tentatively reads TRBD1 or TRBD2 (5 bases each). In germline, CDR1 is KGHSH, CDR2 LQKENI. The CDR3 contains 16 residues. With 2 bases removed from V and 3 bases from J, the gap between germline ends came to 13 bases. The CDR3 coding sequence is TGTGCCAGCTCACCATTAACCGGGGCGGACACCGGGGAGCTGTTTTTT. Residues: CASSPLTGADTGELFF.

This clone was observed a single time. The chain links TRBV2 to TRBJ2-3; 8 bases match TRBD1. The CDR3 is 15 amino acids. Looked up from germline, CDR1 is SNHLY and CDR2 is FYNNEI. The V and J ends lost 5 bases and 2 bases, in that order; junction bases with no gene match: 6. DNA of the CDR3: TGTGCCAGCAGTACTCCGGGACAGGACACAGATACGCAGTATTTT. Translated: CASSTPGQDTDTQYF.

The rearrangement uses TRBV27 and TRBJ2-5; 11 bases agree with TRBD1. The CDR3 extends over 18 amino acids. The V segment lost 4 bases and the J segment 5 bases; nucleotides outside the gene matches: 15. Per germline, CDR1 MNHEY and CDR2 SMNVEV (reference sequence). CDR3 protein: CASSSPGQGVASSETQYF. CDR3 nucleotide sequence: TGTGCCAGCAGTTCACCGGGACAGGGGGTAGCAAGCTCCGAGACCCAGTACTTC.

The rearrangement joins TRBV6-4 to TRBJ2-2; the match to TRBD1 covers 9 bases. Trimming took 5 bases from V and 2 from J; bases not matched to a gene: 3. The CDR3 length is 15 residues. Germline assignment: CDR1 MRHNA and CDR2 SNTAGT. CDR3 loop: CASSRTGENTGELFF. The CDR3 nucleotides are TGTGCCAGCAGTAGGACAGGGGAAAACACCGGGGAGCTGTTTTTT.

This sequence joins TRBV6-5 and TRBJ2-5; 7 nucleotides agree with TRBD2. This CDR3 comprises 15 residues. V lost 6 bases and J lost 2; bases outside the gene matches: 9. Looked up from germline, CDR1 is MNHEY and CDR2 is SVGAGI. The DNA for the CDR3 is TGTGCCAGCAGAAACGGACTAGGCCAACAAGAGACCCAGTACTTC. Protein sequence: CASRNGLGQQETQYF.

This chain links TRBV14 with TRBJ2-1; D may be TRBD1 (5 bases). Germline V gene data show CDR1 as SGHDN and CDR2 as FVKESK. V lost 3 bases to trimming and J lost 3 bases, with 18 bases between them. The CDR3 has 17 residues. The CDR3 DNA is TGTGCCAGCAGCCAGACCTACACCCGACAGAACTACAATGAGCAGTTCTTC. It specifies CASSQTYTRQNYNEQFF.

The rearrangement links TRBV5-1 to TRBJ2-1; D is uncertain. V gave up 4 bases and J gave up 0 bases, with 8 bases separating them. The CDR3 contains 14 residues. Looked up from germline, CDR1 is SGHRS and CDR2 is YFSETQ. The CDR3 DNA follows: TGCGCCAGCAGCATCGATAGCTCCTACAATGAGCAGTTCTTC. This sequence encodes CASSIDSSYNEQFF.

The rearrangement links TRBV19 to TRBJ2-7, with 8 bases that match TRBD2. V lost 1 base to trimming and J lost 8 bases; unmatched junction nucleotides: 16. CDR1 and CDR2 (germline): LNHDA, SQIVND (reference sequence). This CDR3 spans 17 amino acids. CDR3 bases: TGTGCCAGTAGTATAGTCGCTAGCGGGCACGAACCACCGCAGCAGTACTTC. Translation gives CASSIVASGHEPPQQYF.

V and J are TRBV5-1 and TRBJ2-7; either TRBD1 or TRBD2 may fit D (5 bases each). The length of the CDR3 is 16 residues. CDR1 is SGHRS, CDR2 YFSETQ, per germline. Trimming shortened V by 0 bases and J by 3 bases, and 16 bases separated the two germline ends. CDR3 in DNA: TGCGCCAGCAGCTTGGAGGTTGGGACGGGATACTACGAGCAGTACTTC. Translating it yields CASSLEVGTGYYEQYF.

The CDR3 protein is CASSLGGRLSGELFF. In DNA, the CDR3 is TGTGCCAGCAGCTTAGGCGGGAGATTATCCGGGGAGCTGTTTTTT. This chain joins TRBV21-1 and TRBJ2-2; no DNA check was done on the table's D call, TRBD2. TRBV21-1 is classified as a pseudogene. CDR3 length: 15 residues.

J is TRBJ2-7 and V is TRBV4-2; D gene unclear. The V gene lost 3 bases and the J gene lost 7 bases, with 10 bases spanning the gap. Germline CDR1 LGHNA, CDR2 YNFKEQ. The CDR3 length is 12 residues. CDR3 coding DNA: TGTGCCAGCAGCCACCCCTTAGGGGAGCAGTACTTC. It is translated as CASSHPLGEQYF.

This chain joins TRBV12-5 and TRBJ2-2, with TRBD2 matching over 12 bases. The CDR3 extends over 16 amino acids. Germline CDR1 is LGHNT and CDR2 is FRNRAP. The trim removed 1 base at V and 7 bases at J, leaving 4 bases unmatched. The CDR3: CASGLAGTSGRGELFF. The CDR3 DNA sequence: TGTGCTAGTGGTTTGGCTGGGACTAGCGGGCGCGGGGAGCTGTTTTTT.

This chain uses TRBV29-1 with TRBJ2-7, with a possible D match to TRBD1 (5 bases). The V end lost 5 bases, the J end lost 3 bases, and 17 bases lay between the germline ends. CDR3 length: 14 residues. Germline V gives CDR1 SQVTM, CDR2 ANQGSEA. The CDR3 sequence is CSVKRQSLDYEQYF. The CDR3 DNA sequence: TGCAGCGTTAAACGACAGTCCTTGGACTACGAGCAGTACTTC.

The chain carries TRBV5-1 and TRBJ2-7; D may be TRBD2 (6 bases). CDR1 SGHRS and CDR2 YFSETQ come from the germline V gene. This CDR3 comprises 17 residues. Trimming pared 5 bases from V and 0 bases from J, leaving 21 bases between. The chain's CDR3 is CASSQEGVGYNSYEQYF. CDR3 DNA sequence: TGCGCCAGCAGTCAGGAGGGAGTCGGTTATAACTCCTACGAGCAGTACTTC.

V is TRBV28 and J is TRBJ1-4, with no clear D. Trimming left V 3 bases short and J 5 bases short, with 7 bases between. CDR1 and CDR2 from the germline V gene are MDHEN and SYDVKM. The CDR3 loop spans 13 amino acids. CDR3 in amino acids: CASSLGRNEKLFF. The CDR3 DNA sequence: TGTGCCAGCAGTTTGGGGAGAAATGAAAAACTGTTTTTT.